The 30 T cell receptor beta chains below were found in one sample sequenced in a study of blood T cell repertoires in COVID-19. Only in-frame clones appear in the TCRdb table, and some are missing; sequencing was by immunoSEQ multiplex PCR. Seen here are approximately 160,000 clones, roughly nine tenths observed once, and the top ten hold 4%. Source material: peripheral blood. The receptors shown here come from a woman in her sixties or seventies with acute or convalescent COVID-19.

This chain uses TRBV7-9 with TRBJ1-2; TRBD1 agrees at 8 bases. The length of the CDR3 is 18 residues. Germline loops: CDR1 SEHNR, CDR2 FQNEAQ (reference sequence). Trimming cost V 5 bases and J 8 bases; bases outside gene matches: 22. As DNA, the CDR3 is TGTGCCAGCAGCCCGACGTTGGACAGGGCAATGGGATCGGGGGGCTACACCTTC. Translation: CASSPTLDRAMGSGGYTF.

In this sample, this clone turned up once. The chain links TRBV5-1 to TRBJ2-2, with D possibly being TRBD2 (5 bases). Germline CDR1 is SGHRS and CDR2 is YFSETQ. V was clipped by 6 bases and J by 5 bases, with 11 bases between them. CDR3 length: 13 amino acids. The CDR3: CASNKRATGELFF. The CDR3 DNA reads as TGCGCCAGCAACAAGAGGGCTACCGGGGAGCTGTTTTTT.

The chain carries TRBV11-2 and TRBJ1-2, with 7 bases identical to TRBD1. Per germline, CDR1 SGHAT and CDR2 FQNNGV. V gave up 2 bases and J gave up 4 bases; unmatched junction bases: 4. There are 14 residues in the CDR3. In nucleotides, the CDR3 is TGTGCCAGCAGCTTATCCTGGGACAGCTATGGCTACACCTTC. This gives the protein CASSLSWDSYGYTF.

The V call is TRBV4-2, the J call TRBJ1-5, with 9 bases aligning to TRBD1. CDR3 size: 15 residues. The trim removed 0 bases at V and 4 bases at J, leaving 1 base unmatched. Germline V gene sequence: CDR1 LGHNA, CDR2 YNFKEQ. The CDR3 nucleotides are TGTGCCAGCAGCCAAGACGGACAGGGGAATCAGCCCCAGCATTTT. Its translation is CASSQDGQGNQPQHF.

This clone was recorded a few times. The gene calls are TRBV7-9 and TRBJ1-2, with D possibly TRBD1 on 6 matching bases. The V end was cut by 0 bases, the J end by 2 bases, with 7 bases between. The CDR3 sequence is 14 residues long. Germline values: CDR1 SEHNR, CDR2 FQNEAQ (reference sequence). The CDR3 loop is CASSLATGNYGYTF. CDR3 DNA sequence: TGTGCCAGCAGCTTAGCCACAGGGAACTATGGCTACACCTTC.

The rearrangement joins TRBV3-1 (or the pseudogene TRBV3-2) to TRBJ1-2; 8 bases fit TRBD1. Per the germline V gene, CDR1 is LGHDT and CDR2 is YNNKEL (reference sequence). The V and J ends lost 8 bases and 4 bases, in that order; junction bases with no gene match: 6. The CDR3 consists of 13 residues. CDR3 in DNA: TGTGCCAGCGGACAGGGTGTCGGCTATGGCTACACCTTC. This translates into CASGQGVGYGYTF.

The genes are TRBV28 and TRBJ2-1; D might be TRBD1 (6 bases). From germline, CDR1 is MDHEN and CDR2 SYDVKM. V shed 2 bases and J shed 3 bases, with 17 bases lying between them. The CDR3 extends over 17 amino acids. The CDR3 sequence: CASSLLIRTDNYNEQFF. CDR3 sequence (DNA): TGTGCCAGCAGTTTACTCATACGGACAGACAACTACAATGAGCAGTTCTTC.

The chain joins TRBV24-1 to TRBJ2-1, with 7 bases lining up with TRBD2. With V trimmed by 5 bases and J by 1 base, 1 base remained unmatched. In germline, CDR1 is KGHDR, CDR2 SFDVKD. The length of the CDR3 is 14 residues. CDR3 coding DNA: TGTGCCACCAGTGGCGGGAGTTCCTACAATGAGCAGTTCTTC. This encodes CATSGGSSYNEQFF.

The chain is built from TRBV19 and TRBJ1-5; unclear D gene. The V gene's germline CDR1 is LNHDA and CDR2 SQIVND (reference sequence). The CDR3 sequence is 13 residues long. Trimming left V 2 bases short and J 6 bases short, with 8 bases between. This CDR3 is CASSITGFQPQHF. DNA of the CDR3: TGTGCCAGTAGTATAACGGGATTTCAGCCCCAGCATTTT.

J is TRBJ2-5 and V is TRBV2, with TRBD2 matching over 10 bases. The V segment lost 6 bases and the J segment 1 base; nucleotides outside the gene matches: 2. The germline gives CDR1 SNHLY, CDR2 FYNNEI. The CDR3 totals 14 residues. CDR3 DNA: TGTGCCAGCAGGCTAGCGGGGGTCCAAGAGACCCAGTACTTC. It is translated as CASRLAGVQETQYF.

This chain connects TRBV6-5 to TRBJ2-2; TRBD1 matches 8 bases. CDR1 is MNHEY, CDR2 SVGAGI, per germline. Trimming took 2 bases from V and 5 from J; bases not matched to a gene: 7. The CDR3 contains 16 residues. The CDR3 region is CASSYPFQGATGELFF. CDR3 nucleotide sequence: TGTGCCAGCAGTTACCCGTTTCAGGGGGCGACCGGGGAGCTGTTTTTT.

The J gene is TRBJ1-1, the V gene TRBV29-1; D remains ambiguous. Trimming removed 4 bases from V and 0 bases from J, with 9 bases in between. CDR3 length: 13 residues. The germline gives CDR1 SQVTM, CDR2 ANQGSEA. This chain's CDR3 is CSVALRVNTEAFF. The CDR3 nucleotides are TGCAGCGTTGCCCTTCGGGTGAACACTGAAGCTTTCTTT.

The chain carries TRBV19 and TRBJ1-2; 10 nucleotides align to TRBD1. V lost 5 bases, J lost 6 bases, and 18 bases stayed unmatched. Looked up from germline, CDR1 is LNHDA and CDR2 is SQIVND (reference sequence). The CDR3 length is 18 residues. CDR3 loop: CASSVTGTGAFFRDGYTF. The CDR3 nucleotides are TGTGCCAGTAGTGTAACCGGGACAGGGGCATTTTTTCGCGATGGCTACACCTTC.

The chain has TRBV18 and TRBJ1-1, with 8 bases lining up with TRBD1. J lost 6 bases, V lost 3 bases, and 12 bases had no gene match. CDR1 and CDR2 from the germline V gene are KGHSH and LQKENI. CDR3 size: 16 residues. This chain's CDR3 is CASSPSSGGARSEAFF. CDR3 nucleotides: TGTGCCAGCTCACCGTCCTCAGGGGGCGCGCGCTCTGAAGCTTTCTTT.

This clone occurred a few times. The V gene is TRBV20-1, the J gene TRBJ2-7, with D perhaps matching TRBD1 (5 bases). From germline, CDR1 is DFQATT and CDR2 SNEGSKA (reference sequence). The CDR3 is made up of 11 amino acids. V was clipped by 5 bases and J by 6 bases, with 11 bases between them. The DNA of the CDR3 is TGCAGTGCTTCACAGGCGATCGAGCAGTACTTC. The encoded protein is CSASQAIEQYF.

The chain's CDR3 is CASSELAGGYNEQFF. In DNA, the CDR3 is TGCGCCAGCAGCGAACTAGCGGGGGGATACAATGAGCAGTTCTTC. The V and J genes are TRBV5-1 and TRBJ2-1, with TRBD2 matching 12 bases. Germline assignment: CDR1 SGHRS and CDR2 YFSETQ. The CDR3 consists of 15 residues. The V and J ends lost 4 bases and 4 bases, in that order; junction bases with no gene match: 3.

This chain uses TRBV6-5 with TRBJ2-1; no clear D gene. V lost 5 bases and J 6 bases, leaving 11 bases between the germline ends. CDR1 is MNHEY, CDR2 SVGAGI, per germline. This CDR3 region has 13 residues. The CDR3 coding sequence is TGTGCCAGCAGTCGAGATGTGGTCAATGAGCAGTTCTTC. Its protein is CASSRDVVNEQFF.

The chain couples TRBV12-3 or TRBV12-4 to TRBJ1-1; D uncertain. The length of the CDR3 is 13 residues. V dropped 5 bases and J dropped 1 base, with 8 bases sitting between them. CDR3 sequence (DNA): TGTGCCAGCAGTCCGCCGGGGAACACTGAAGCTTTCTTT. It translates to CASSPPGNTEAFF.

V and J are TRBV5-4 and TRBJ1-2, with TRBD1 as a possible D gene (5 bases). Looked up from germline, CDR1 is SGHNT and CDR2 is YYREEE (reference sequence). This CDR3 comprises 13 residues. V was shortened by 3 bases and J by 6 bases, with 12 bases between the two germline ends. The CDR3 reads CASSSQVTNGYTF. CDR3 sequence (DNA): TGTGCCAGCAGCTCACAGGTTACGAATGGCTACACCTTC.

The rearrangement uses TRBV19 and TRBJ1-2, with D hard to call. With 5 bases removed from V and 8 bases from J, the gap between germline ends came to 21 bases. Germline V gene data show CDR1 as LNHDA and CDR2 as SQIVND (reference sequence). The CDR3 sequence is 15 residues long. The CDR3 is CASSPLPGSANGYTF. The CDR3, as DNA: TGTGCCAGTAGTCCTCTCCCGGGATCAGCTAACGGCTACACCTTC.

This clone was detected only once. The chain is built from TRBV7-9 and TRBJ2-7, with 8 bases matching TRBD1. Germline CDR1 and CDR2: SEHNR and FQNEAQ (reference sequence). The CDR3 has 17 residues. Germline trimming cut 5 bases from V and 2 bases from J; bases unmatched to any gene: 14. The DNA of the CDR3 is TGTGCCAGCAGCGACATCCCAGGGGGCGAAAATGCCTACGAGCAGTACTTC. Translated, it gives CASSDIPGGENAYEQYF. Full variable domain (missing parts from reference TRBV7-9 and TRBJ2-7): DTGVSQNPRHKITKRGQNVTFRCDPISEHNRLYWYRQTLGQGPEFLTYFQNEAQLEKSRLLSDRFSAERPKGSFSTLEIQRTEQGDSAMYLCASSDIPGGENAYEQYFGPGTRLTVT.

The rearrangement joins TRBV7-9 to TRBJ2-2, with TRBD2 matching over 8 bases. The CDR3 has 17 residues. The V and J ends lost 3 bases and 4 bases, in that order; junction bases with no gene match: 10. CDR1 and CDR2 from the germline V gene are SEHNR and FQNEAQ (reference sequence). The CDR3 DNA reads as TGTGCCAGCAGCTTCGGTGGGCTAGCGGGTATCACCGGGGAGCTGTTTTTT. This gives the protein CASSFGGLAGITGELFF.

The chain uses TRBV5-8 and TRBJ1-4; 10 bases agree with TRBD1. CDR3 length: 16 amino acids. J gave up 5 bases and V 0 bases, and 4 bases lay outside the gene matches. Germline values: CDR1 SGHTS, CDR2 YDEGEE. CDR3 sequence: CASSLGQGALNEKLFF. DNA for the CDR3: TGTGCCAGCAGCTTGGGACAGGGGGCCCTCAATGAAAAACTGTTTTTT.

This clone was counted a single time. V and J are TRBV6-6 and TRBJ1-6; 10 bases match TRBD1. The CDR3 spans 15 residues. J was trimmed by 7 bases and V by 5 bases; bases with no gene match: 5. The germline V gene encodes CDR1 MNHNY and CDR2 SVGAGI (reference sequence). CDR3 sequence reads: CASSPPGQGNSPLHF. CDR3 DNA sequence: TGTGCCAGCAGTCCCCCGGGACAGGGGAATTCACCCCTCCACTTT.

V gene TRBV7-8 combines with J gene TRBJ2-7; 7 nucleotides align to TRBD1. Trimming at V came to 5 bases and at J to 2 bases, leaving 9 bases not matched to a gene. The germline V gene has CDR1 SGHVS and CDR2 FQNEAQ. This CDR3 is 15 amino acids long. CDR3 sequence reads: CASSPGTAEAYEQYF. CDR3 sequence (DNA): TGTGCCAGCAGCCCAGGGACAGCCGAAGCCTACGAGCAGTACTTC.

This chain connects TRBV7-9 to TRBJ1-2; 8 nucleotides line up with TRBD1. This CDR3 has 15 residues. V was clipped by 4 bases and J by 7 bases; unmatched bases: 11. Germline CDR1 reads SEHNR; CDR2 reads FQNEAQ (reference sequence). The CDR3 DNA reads TGTGCCAGCAGCTCCCCCGGACAGGGAGGGGGTGGCTACACCTTC. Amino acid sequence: CASSSPGQGGGGYTF.

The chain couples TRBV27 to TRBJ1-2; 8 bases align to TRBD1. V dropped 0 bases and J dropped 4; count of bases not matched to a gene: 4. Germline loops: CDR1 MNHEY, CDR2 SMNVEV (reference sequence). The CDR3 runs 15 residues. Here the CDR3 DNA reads TGTGCCAGCAGTTTATCCCGGACAGGGATCTATGGCTACACCTTC. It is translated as CASSLSRTGIYGYTF.

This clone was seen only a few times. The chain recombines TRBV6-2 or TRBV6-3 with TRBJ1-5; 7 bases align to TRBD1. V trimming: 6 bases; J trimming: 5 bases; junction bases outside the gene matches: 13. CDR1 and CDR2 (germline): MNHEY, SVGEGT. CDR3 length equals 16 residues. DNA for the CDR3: TGTGCCAGCAGCGTCAATCAGGGGGTTTTGGATCAGCCCCAGCATTTT. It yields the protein CASSVNQGVLDQPQHF.

CDR3 amino acids: CAWSRGGSSYEQYF. The CDR3 DNA reads as TGTGCCTGGAGCAGGGGCGGGAGCTCCTACGAGCAGTACTTC. The chain employs TRBV30 and TRBJ2-7, with D possibly TRBD2 on 7 matching bases. The CDR3 runs 14 residues. Looked up from germline, CDR1 is GTSNPN and CDR2 is SVGIG (reference sequence). Trimming stripped 3 bases from V and 0 bases from J, with 12 bases between.

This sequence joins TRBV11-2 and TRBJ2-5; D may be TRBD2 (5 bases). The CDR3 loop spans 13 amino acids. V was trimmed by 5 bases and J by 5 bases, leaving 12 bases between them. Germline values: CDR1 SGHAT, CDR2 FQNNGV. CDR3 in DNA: TGTGCCAGCAGCCTACTAGGGTTGGAGACCCAGTACTTC. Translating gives CASSLLGLETQYF.